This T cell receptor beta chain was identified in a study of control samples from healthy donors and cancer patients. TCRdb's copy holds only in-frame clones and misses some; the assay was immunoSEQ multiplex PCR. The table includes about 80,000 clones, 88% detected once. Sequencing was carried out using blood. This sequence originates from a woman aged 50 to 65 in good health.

The DNA for the CDR3 is TGTGCCAGCAGCTCAGGGACAGATATAACCTACGAGCAGTACTTC. This translates into CASSSGTDITYEQYF. This chain joins TRBV5-4 and TRBJ2-7, with TRBD1 matching 7 bases. The CDR3 spans 15 residues. The germline V gene has CDR1 SGHNT and CDR2 YYREEE (reference sequence). The ends lost 3 bases at V and 2 bases at J; junction bases unmatched: 8.